This TCR beta chain was recorded in a study of blood T cell repertoires in COVID-19. On the study more broadly: Samples of COVID-19 (acute and convalescent) were obtained from the United States, Italy and Spain. In each case, the material was cDNA or gDNA derived from T cells, B-cell-depleted T cells, or PBMCs.

Original methodology: Reference gene primers were amplified, and this amplification served to estimate nucleated cell counts. The protocol was immunoSEQ multiplex PCR, while the TCRdb copy is restricted to in-frame clones and leaves out a portion. Clone size and the V and J calls come from that table; the DNA yielded D and trimming. The profile shows tens of thousands of clones, around 87% of them singletons. This clone was counted a single time. Germline loops: CDR1 LNHDA, CDR2 SQIVND (reference sequence). V shed 1 base, J shed 5 bases, and the junction held 2 bases outside the gene matches. This CDR3 spans 14 amino acids.

Sequencing input: peripheral blood. The TCR originated in a woman in her forties or fifties with active or convalescent COVID-19. This chain joins TRBV19 and TRBJ1-2; 9 positions agree with TRBD1. The CDR3 reads CASSIAGTGYGYTF. In DNA form, the CDR3 reads TGTGCCAGTAGTATAGCTGGGACAGGGTATGGCTACACCTTC. The full variable domain, rest sourced from reference TRBV19 and TRBJ1-2, is DGGITQSPKYLFRKEGQNVTLSCEQNLNHDAMYWYRQDPGQGLRLIYYSQIVNDFQKGDIAEGYSVSREKKESFPLTVTSAQKNPTAFYLCASSIAGTGYGYTFGSGTRLTVV.